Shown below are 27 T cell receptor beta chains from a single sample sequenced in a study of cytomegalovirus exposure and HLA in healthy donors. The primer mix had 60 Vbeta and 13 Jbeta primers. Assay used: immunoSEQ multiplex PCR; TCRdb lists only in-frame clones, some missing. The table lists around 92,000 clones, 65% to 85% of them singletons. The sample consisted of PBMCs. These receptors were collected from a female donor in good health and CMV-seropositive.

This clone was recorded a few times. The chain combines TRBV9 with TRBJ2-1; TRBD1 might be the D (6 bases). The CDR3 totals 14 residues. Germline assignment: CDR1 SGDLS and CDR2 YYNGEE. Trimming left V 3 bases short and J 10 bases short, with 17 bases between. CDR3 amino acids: CASSAGPQGSEQFF. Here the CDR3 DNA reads TGTGCCAGCAGCGCCGGGCCTCAGGGGAGCGAGCAGTTCTTC.

CDR3 in amino acids: CASSSRRVAFF. In DNA, the CDR3 is TGTGCCAGCAGCTCGCGACGGGTAGCTTTCTTT. V is TRBV11-2 and J is TRBJ1-1; D is ambiguous. The CDR3 runs to 11 residues. Trimming shortened V by 4 bases and J by 10 bases, and 10 bases separated the two germline ends. Germline assignment: CDR1 SGHAT and CDR2 FQNNGV.

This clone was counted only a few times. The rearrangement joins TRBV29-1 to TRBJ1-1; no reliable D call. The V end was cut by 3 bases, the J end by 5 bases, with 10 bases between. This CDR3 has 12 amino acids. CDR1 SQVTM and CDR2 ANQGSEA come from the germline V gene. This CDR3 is CSVEEGTTEAFF. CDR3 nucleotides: TGCAGCGTTGAGGAGGGAACTACTGAAGCTTTCTTT.

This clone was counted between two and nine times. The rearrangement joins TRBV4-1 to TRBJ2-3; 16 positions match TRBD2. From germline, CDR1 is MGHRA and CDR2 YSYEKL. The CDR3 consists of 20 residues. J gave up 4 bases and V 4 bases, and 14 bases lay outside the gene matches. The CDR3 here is CASSPLGLAGGPNKADTQYF. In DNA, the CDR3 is TGCGCCAGCAGCCCACTGGGACTAGCGGGGGGGCCAAATAAGGCAGATACGCAGTATTTT.

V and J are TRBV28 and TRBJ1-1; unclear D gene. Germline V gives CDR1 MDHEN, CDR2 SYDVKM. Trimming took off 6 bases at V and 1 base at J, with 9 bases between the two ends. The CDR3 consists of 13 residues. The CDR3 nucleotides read TGTGCCAGCAGCCTCCGGGGGAACACTGAAGCTTTCTTT. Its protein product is CASSLRGNTEAFF.

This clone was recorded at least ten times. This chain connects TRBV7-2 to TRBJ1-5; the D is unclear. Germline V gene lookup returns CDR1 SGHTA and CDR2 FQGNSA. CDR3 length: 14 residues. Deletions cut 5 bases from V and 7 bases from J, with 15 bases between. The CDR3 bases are TGTGCCAGCAGCCCGACCACGACAACACAGCCCCAGCATTTT. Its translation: CASSPTTTTQPQHF.

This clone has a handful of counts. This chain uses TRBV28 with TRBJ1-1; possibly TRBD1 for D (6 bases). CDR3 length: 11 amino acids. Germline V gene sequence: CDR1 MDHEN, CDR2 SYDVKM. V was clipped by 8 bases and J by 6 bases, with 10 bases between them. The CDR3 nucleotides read TGTGCCAGCCAGGGGAGCGCTGAAGCTTTCTTT. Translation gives CASQGSAEAFF.

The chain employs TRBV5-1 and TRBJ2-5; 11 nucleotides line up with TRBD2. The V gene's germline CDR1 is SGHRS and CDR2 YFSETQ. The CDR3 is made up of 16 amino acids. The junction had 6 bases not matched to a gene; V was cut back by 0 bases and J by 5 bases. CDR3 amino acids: CASSLATSGARETQYF. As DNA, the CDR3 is TGCGCCAGCAGCTTGGCGACTAGCGGGGCTCGCGAGACCCAGTACTTC.

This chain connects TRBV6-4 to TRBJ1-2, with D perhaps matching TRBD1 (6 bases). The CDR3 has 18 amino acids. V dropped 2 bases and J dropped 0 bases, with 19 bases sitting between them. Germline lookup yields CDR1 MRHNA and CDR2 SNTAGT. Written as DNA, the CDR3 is TGTGCCAGCAGTGACGTGGCAGGGGCGCGAGGCGCTAACTATGGCTACACCTTC. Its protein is CASSDVAGARGANYGYTF.

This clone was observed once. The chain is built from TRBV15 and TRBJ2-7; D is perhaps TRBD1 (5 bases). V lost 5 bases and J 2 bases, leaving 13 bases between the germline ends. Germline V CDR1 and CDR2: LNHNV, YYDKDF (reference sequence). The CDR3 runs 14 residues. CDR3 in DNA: TGTGCCACCAGCCCTTCAGGGCGAGCCTACGAGCAGTACTTC. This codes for CATSPSGRAYEQYF.

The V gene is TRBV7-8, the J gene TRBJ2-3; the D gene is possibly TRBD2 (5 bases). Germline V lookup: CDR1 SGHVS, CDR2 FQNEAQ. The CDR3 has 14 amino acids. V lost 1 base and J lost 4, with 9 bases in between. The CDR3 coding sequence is TGTGCCAGCAGCTTAGGCGGGTTGGCAGATACGCAGTATTTT. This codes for CASSLGGLADTQYF.

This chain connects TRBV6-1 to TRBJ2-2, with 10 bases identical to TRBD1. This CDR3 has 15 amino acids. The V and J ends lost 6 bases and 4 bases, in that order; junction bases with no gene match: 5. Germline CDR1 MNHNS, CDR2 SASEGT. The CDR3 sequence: CASSPGQGTTGELFF. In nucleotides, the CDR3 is TGTGCCAGCAGCCCGGGACAGGGGACCACCGGGGAGCTGTTTTTT.

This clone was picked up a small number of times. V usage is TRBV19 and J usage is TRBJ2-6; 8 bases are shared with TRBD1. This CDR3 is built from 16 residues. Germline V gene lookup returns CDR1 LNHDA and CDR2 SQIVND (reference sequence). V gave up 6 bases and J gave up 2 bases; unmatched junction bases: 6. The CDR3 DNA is TGTGCCAGTAGCCTAGACAGGGGTACTGGGGCCAACGTCCTGACTTTC. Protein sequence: CASSLDRGTGANVLTF.

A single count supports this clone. CDR3 amino acids: CASSRPFRGGEADTQYF. The CDR3 DNA is TGTGCCAGCAGTCGACCCTTCCGGGGGGGAGAGGCAGATACGCAGTATTTT. The rearrangement joins TRBV13 to TRBJ2-3; 8 bases match TRBD2. Germline loops: CDR1 PRHDT, CDR2 FYEKMQ (reference sequence). The CDR3 loop spans 17 amino acids. J was trimmed by 4 bases and V by 6 bases; bases with no gene match: 15.

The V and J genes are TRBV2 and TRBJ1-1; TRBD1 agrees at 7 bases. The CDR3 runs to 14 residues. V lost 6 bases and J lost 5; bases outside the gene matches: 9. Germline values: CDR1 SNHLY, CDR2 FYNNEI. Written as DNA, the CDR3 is TGTGCCAGCAGAGCCGGAGACAGGGCTACTGAAGCTTTCTTT. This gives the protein CASRAGDRATEAFF.

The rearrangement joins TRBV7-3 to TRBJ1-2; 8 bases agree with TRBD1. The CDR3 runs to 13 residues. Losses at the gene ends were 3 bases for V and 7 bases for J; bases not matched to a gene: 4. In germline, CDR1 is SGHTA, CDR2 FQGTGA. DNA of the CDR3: TGTGCCAGCAGCTTGACAGGGGATGCTGGCTACACCTTC. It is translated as CASSLTGDAGYTF. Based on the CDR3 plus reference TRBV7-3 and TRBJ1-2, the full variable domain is GAGVSQTPSNKVTEKGKYVELRCDPISGHTALYWYRQSLGQGPEFLIYFQGTGAADDSGLPNDRFFAVRPEGSVSTLKIQRTERGDSAVYLCASSLTGDAGYTFGSGTRLTVV.

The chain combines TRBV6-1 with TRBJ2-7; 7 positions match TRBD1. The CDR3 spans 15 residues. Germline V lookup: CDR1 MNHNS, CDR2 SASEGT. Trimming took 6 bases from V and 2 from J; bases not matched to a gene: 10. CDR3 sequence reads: CASRETGLGAYEQYF. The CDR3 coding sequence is TGTGCCAGCAGGGAGACAGGGTTGGGGGCCTACGAGCAGTACTTC.

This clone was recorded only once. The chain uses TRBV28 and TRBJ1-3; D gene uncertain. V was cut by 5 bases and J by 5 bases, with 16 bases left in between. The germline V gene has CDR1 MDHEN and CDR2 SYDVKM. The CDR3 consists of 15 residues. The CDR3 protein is CASSGEVRSRNTIYF. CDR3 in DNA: TGTGCCAGCAGTGGTGAGGTCCGGTCCCGAAACACCATATATTTT.

CDR3 amino acids: CASSEGRGGVNEQFF. The DNA of the CDR3 is TGTGCCAGCAGTGAGGGGAGGGGAGGGGTGAATGAGCAGTTCTTC. V and J are TRBV2 and TRBJ2-1; TRBD2 agrees at 7 bases. The CDR3 sequence is 15 residues long. Germline loops: CDR1 SNHLY, CDR2 FYNNEI. Trimming cost V 3 bases and J 7 bases; bases outside gene matches: 9.

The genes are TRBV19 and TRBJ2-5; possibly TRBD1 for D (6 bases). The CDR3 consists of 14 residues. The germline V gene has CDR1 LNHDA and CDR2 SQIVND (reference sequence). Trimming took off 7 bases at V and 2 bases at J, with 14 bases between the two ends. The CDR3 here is CASTDRTAQETQYF. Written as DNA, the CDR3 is TGTGCCAGTACCGATCGGACAGCACAAGAGACCCAGTACTTC. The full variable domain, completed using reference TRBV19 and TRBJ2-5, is DGGITQSPKYLFRKEGQNVTLSCEQNLNHDAMYWYRQDPGQGLRLIYYSQIVNDFQKGDIAEGYSVSREKKESFPLTVTSAQKNPTAFYLCASTDRTAQETQYFGPGTRLLVL.

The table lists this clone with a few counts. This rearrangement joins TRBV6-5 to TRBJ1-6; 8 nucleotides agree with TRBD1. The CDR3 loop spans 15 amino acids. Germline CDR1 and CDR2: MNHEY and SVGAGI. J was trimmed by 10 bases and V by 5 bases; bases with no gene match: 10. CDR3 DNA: TGTGCCAGCAGTATCGGCGACAGGGGTGGATCACCCCTCCACTTT. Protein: CASSIGDRGGSPLHF.

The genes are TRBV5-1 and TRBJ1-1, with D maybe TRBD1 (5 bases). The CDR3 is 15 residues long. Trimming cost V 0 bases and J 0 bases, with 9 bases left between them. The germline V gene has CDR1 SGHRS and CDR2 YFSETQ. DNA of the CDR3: TGCGCCAGCAGCTTGGGGACAAGCATGAACACTGAAGCTTTCTTT. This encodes CASSLGTSMNTEAFF.

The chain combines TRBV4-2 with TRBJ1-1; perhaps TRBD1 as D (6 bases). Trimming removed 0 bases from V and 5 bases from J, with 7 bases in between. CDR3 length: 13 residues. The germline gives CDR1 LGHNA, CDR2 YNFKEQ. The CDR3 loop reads CASSQDGQTEAFF. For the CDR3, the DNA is TGTGCCAGCAGCCAAGATGGACAGACTGAAGCTTTCTTT.

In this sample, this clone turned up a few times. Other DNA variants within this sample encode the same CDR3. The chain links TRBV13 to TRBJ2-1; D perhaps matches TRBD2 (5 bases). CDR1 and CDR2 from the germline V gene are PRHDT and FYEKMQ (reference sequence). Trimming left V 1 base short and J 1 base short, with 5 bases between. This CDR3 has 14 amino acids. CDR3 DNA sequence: TGTGCCAGCAGCTTAGCGGGGTCCTACAATGAGCAGTTCTTC. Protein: CASSLAGSYNEQFF.

The CDR3 loop reads CASSPGDLFYNEQFF. In nucleotides, the CDR3 is TGTGCCAGCAGCCCAGGGGACCTTTTCTACAATGAGCAGTTCTTC. The chain joins TRBV11-3 to TRBJ2-1, with D perhaps matching TRBD1 (6 bases). V was shortened by 5 bases and J by 3 bases, with 14 bases between the two germline ends. The CDR3 runs 15 residues. Germline CDR1 reads SGHNT; CDR2 reads YENEEA.

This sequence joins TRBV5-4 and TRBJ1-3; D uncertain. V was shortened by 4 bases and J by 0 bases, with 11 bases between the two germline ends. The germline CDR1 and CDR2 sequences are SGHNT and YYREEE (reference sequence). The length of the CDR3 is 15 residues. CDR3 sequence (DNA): TGTGCCAGCAGCCTAACCACCAACTCTGGAAACACCATATATTTT. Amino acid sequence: CASSLTTNSGNTIYF.

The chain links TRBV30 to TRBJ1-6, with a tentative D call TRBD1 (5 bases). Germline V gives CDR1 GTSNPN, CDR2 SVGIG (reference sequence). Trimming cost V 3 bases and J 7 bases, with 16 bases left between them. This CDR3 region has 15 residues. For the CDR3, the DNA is TGTGCCTGGAGCGTGGGGGGTCCGGTGAATTCACCCCTCCACTTT. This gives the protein CAWSVGGPVNSPLHF.